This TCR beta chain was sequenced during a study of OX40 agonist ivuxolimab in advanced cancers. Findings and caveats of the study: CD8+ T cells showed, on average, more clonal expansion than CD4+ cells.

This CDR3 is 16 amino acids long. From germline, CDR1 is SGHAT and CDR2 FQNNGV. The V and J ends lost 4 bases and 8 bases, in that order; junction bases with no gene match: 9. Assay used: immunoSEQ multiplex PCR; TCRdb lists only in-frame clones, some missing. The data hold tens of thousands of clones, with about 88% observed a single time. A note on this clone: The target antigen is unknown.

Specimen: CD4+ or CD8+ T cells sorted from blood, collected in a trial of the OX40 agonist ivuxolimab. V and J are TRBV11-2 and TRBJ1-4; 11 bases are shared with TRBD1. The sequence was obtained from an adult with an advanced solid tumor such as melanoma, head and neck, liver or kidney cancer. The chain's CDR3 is CASSSRTGGANEKLFF. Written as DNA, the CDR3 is TGTGCCAGCAGCTCTCGGACAGGGGGCGCGAACGAAAAACTGTTTTTT.